Given below is one T cell receptor beta chain in context. CDR1 and CDR2 (germline): LGHDT, YNNKEL (reference sequence). Trimming took 2 bases from V and 11 from J, leaving 12 bases between them. This CDR3 region has 12 residues. The sample originates from a study of blood T cell repertoires in COVID-19. Authors' data handling: Reference gene primers were amplified, and this amplification served to estimate nucleated cell counts. Measured with immunoSEQ multiplex PCR; TCRdb has only the in-frame clones, and not every one. The V and J calls and clone size were taken over from that table, and D and trimming were inferred from the DNA. The sample holds 40,000 to 45,000 clones, approximately 88% seen once.

Material for sequencing was peripheral blood. The chain uses TRBV3-1 (or the pseudogene TRBV3-2) and TRBJ1-1; D not certain. The TCR sequence derives from a man aged 50-59 years with active COVID-19. The CDR3 DNA reads as TGTGCCAGCAGCCAAACTCGGGGAATGGCTTTCTTT. It codes for CASSQTRGMAFF.